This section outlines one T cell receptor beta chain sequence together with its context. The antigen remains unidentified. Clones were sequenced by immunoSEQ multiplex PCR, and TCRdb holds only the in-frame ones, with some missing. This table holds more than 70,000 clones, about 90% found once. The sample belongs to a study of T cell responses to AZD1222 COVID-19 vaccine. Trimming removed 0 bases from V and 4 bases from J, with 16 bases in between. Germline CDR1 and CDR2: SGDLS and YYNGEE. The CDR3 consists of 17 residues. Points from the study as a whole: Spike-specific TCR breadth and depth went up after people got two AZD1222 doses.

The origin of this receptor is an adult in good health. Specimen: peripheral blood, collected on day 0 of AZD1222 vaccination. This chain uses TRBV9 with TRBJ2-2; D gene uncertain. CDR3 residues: CASSVGLFSGATGELFF. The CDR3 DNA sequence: TGTGCCAGCAGCGTAGGTCTCTTTTCGGGCGCCACCGGGGAGCTGTTTTTT.